The T cell receptor (beta chain) described here comes from a study of immune evolution from preneoplasia to lung adenocarcinoma. General study results and limits: Top clone frequencies peaked in normal lung, apparently declining through invasive adenocarcinoma. Later-stage lesions seemingly showed higher T cell density and diversity than normal lung.

The protocol was immunoSEQ multiplex PCR, while the TCRdb copy is restricted to in-frame clones and leaves out a portion. The table records about 8,200 clones, approximately 80% of them present only once. To note about this clone: Its antigen is currently unknown.

The sample comprised FFPE adjacent normal lung tissue. The clonotype originates from a person between 65 and 79 years old with lung adenocarcinoma.

This CDR3 reads CASSTRTKSYEQYF. CDR3 DNA: TGTGCCAGCAGTACACGGACAAAATCCTACGAGCAGTACTTC. The rearrangement uses TRBV27 and TRBJ2-7, with D maybe TRBD1 (5 bases). CDR1 and CDR2 from the germline V gene are MNHEY and SMNVEV (reference sequence). There are 14 residues in the CDR3. The V end was cut by 5 bases, the J end by 1 base, with 12 bases between.